The following is a T cell receptor beta chain sequence with its context. The record originates from a study of OX40 agonist ivuxolimab in advanced cancers. For the study at large: Patients enrolled in dose escalation were diagnosed with hepatocellular carcinoma, melanoma, renal cell or head and neck cancer. Therapy given before enrollment (anti-PD-1, anti-PD-L1 or anti-CTLA-4) was allowed, and roughly 42% had some.

Generated by immunoSEQ multiplex PCR, the TCRdb table keeps only in-frame clones and is missing some. This table has around 40,000 clones, more than 85% appearing once. V was pared by 1 base and J by 1 base, with 8 bases between. Germline CDR1 reads SGHRS; CDR2 reads YFSETQ. The CDR3 consists of 14 residues. The chain has TRBV5-1 and TRBJ1-1, with a tentative D call TRBD1 (5 bases). The material was CD4+ or CD8+ T cells sorted from blood, obtained in a trial of the OX40 agonist ivuxolimab. This receptor was identified in an adult with an advanced solid tumor such as melanoma, head and neck, liver or kidney cancer. The CDR3 DNA is TGCGCCAGCAGCTTGACAGGAGCGAACACTGAAGCTTTCTTT. The encoded protein is CASSLTGANTEAFF.